These 7 T cell receptor beta chains share one sample of origin, sequenced in a study of breast tumors, draining lymph nodes, adjacent tissues. The lymph nodes were axillary draining lymph nodes from breast cancer patients. TCRdb recomputed calls from the multiplex PCR reads with MiXCR, one row per CDR3 protein. The repertoire holds fewer than 90,000 distinct CDR3 sequences, with roughly 30% as singletons. The sample was axillary lymph node tissue. Every receptor here comes from a female donor with breast cancer. Some clones in this sample may be carry-over from other donors' samples.

Ten or more counts support this clonotype. The CDR3 nucleotides read TGCGCCAGCAGCTCGGAAGTGCTCTCCTACGAGCAGTACTTC. This translates into CASSSEVLSYEQYF. The chain recombines TRBV5-1 with TRBJ2-7; D not certain. The CDR3 is 14 residues long. Germline lookup yields CDR1 SGHRS and CDR2 YFSETQ. Deletions cut 3 bases from V and 0 bases from J, with 10 bases between.

About this clonotype itself: One junction end does not reproduce the germline sequence, and a read error may be involved. J is TRBJ2-7 and V is TRBV2; D is perhaps TRBD1 or TRBD2 (5 bases each). The CDR3 runs to 14 residues. Per the germline V gene, CDR1 is SNHLY and CDR2 is FYNNEI. CDR3: CASSDVAGTYGQYF. CDR3 nucleotide sequence: TGTGCCAGCAGTGACGTAGCAGGGACCTACGGGCAGTACTTC.

Many counts were recorded for this clonotype. The chain couples TRBV25-1 to TRBJ1-1; D possibly corresponds to TRBD1 (5 bases). The CDR3 spans 15 residues. Germline lookup yields CDR1 MGHDK and CDR2 SYGVNS. The V end lost 1 base, the J end lost 3 bases, and 12 bases lay between the germline ends. Written as DNA, the CDR3 is TGTGCCAGCAGTGAATTTGGGGGGATGGACACTGAAGCTTTCTTT. Translation: CASSEFGGMDTEAFF.

This clonotype is categorized as medium-sized (0.01 to 0.1%). V is TRBV25-1 and J is TRBJ1-6; possible D gene TRBD1, 6 bases. The CDR3 has 13 amino acids. In germline, CDR1 is MGHDK, CDR2 SYGVNS. V was pared by 8 bases and J by 7 bases, with 12 bases between. DNA of the CDR3: TGTGCCAGCGCCACAGGGACAAATTCACCCCTCCACTTT. Its translation: CASATGTNSPLHF.

This clonotype was counted many times. The rearrangement links TRBV2 to TRBJ2-5; 9 nucleotides line up with TRBD2. The CDR3 consists of 15 residues. J lost 4 bases, V lost 6 bases, and 9 bases had no gene match. Germline V gene sequence: CDR1 SNHLY, CDR2 FYNNEI. CDR3 sequence: CASSIRRAGGETQYF. CDR3 DNA sequence: TGTGCCAGCAGCATACGTAGAGCGGGAGGAGAGACCCAGTACTTC.

The sample holds many counts of this clonotype. The genes are TRBV7-9 and TRBJ1-3; D uncertain. Trimming took off 7 bases at V and 0 bases at J, with 16 bases between the two ends. This CDR3 comprises 16 residues. Per germline, CDR1 SEHNR and CDR2 FQNEAQ (reference sequence). The CDR3 sequence: CASTNNGLISGNTIYF. CDR3 DNA: TGTGCCAGCACGAATAACGGACTTATCTCTGGAAACACCATATATTTT.

There are many counts of this clonotype. The chain is built from TRBV2 and TRBJ2-3, with TRBD1 identical over 7 bases. The CDR3 is made up of 14 amino acids. CDR1 SNHLY and CDR2 FYNNEI come from the germline V gene. The V segment lost 3 bases and the J segment 7 bases; nucleotides outside the gene matches: 7. The CDR3 coding sequence is TGTGCCAGCAGTGAGGACAGGATCCTACATACGCAGTATTTT. As protein: CASSEDRILHTQYF.